The rows below give T cell receptor beta chains drawn from one sample of a study of CXCR3-negative and CXCR3-positive naive CD8 T cells. TCRdb re-called the 5' RACE reads; every CDR3 protein appears as one record, without DNA. This sample's clone table lists some 140,000 distinct CDR3 sequences. The sequenced material came from naive CXCR3+ CD8+ T cells from blood. All receptors come from a human donor in good health. Some clones in this sample may be carry-over from other donors' samples. Each CDR3 is given with its conserved first and last residue.

TRBJ2-7,TRBV5-1,CASSLAWGERAARYF
TRBJ2-5,TRBV25-1,CASSEGTRYQETQYF
TRBJ2-5,TRBV7-9,CASSLVGGAETQYF
TRBJ2-7,TRBV10-3,CAISETILPYEQYF
TRBJ1-2,TRBV28,CASSLFVAEPYGYTF
TRBJ1-1,TRBV7-3,CASSLLDRVTEAFF
TRBJ2-3,TRBV18,CASSPLSTDTQYF
TRBJ2-5,TRBV12-3/TRBV12-4,CASSPERGQKETQYF
TRBJ2-5,TRBV13,CASSARDKNRETQYF
TRBJ1-2,TRBV12-3/TRBV12-4,CASRNSRSTVYNYGYTF
TRBJ2-3,TRBV3-1,CASSETGTDTQYF
TRBJ2-2,TRBV3-1,CASSHGAGVRTGELFF
TRBJ1-5,TRBV2,CASSAKGSGVAGNQPQHF
TRBJ1-1,TRBV7-9,CASSSDRGTEAFF
TRBJ2-7,TRBV7-9,CASSLEGSPYEQYF
TRBJ2-1,TRBV6-5,CASSHRDRGPDEQFF
TRBJ2-3,TRBV12-3/TRBV12-4,CASSLVPPIPRSQYF
TRBJ2-7,TRBV12-3/TRBV12-4,CASLISGYEQYF
TRBJ2-1,TRBV28,CASSLGYNEQFF
TRBJ2-2,TRBV6-5,CASRHQWNTGELFF
TRBJ2-1,TRBV5-6,CASSLGVGGINEQFF
TRBJ1-2,TRBV21-1,CASSKRAENGYTF
TRBJ2-5,TRBV29-1,CSGEGLEETQYF
TRBJ2-7,TRBV21-1,CASHPFRGPTYEQYF
TRBJ2-3,TRBV15,CATSSGTVRTDTQYF
TRBJ2-1,TRBV6-6,CASTLIAGGRNEHFF
TRBJ2-1,TRBV7-9,CASSLVLGRPSEQFF
TRBJ2-7,TRBV5-6,CASSWSARFGAYEQYF
TRBJ2-1,TRBV12-3/TRBV12-4,CASSLSGGPYNEQFF
TRBJ1-2,TRBV29-1,CSVEVGHGYAF
TRBJ2-3,TRBV7-6,CASSLDSDTQYF
TRBJ2-5,TRBV5-1,CASSPPTGEETQYF
TRBJ1-2,TRBV13,CASSPDSRGENYGYTF
TRBJ2-3,TRBV10-3,CAISESSFLGDTQYF
TRBJ2-7,TRBV28,CASSFGDSDYEQYF
TRBJ1-2,TRBV4-1,CASSQEVGGSYGYTF
TRBJ1-1,TRBV10-3,CATLYGTGLGGTEAFF
TRBJ2-1,TRBV7-9,CASSHPLSGTGNSYNEQFF
TRBJ2-1,TRBV9,CASSVGGTSASREQFF
TRBJ1-2,TRBV12-3/TRBV12-4,CASSFGGINGYTF
TRBJ2-7,TRBV2,CASLDWARGIYEQYF
TRBJ1-1,TRBV6-6,CASQAQGARTEAFF